The 19 T cell receptor beta chains below were found in one sample sequenced in a study of T cell responses to AZD1222 COVID-19 vaccine. Generated by immunoSEQ multiplex PCR, the TCRdb table keeps only in-frame clones and is missing some. The data contain some 120,000 clones, approximately 83% of them singletons. Sequencing used peripheral blood, obtained on day 0 of MenACWY control vaccination. The origin of the receptors is an adult in good health.

This clone was detected once. The chain couples TRBV7-2 to TRBJ2-5; a possible D gene is TRBD1 (6 bases). The CDR3 consists of 15 residues. Trimming left V 1 base short and J 1 base short, with 10 bases between. Germline values: CDR1 SGHTA, CDR2 FQGNSA. CDR3 region: CASSLGLGGQETQYF. The DNA of the CDR3 is TGTGCCAGCAGCTTAGGGTTAGGGGGCCAAGAGACCCAGTACTTC.

This rearrangement joins TRBV4-3 to TRBJ1-2; D ambiguous. The CDR3 has 15 amino acids. V was cut by 0 bases and J by 0 bases, with 8 bases left in between. The V gene's germline CDR1 is LGHNA and CDR2 YSLEER. CDR3 sequence (DNA): TGCGCCAGCAGCCAAGAGGGCGCCCCTAACTATGGCTACACCTTC. It translates to CASSQEGAPNYGYTF.

In its sample, this clone was seen a few times. The chain recombines TRBV28 with TRBJ1-4; D is perhaps TRBD1 (5 bases). V lost 6 bases and J lost 4, with 12 bases in between. This CDR3 region has 14 residues. Germline V lookup: CDR1 MDHEN, CDR2 SYDVKM. In DNA, the CDR3 is TGTGCCAGCAGGGGGCCTGGGTATAATGAAAAACTGTTTTTT. Its translation: CASRGPGYNEKLFF. The full variable domain, with the rest looked up from reference TRBV28 and TRBJ1-4, is DVKVTQSSRYLVKRTGEKVFLECVQDMDHENMFWYRQDPGLGLRLIYFSYDVKMKEKGDIPEGYSVSREKKERFSLILESASTNQTSMYLCASRGPGYNEKLFFGSGTQLSVL.

J is TRBJ1-2 and V is TRBV7-8; TRBD1 might be the D (5 bases). The CDR3 totals 12 residues. V was cut by 5 bases and J by 3 bases, with 7 bases left in between. In germline, CDR1 is SGHVS, CDR2 FQNEAQ. In nucleotides, the CDR3 is TGTGCCAGCAGCCAGGGTTACTATGGCTACACCTTC. Translated, it gives CASSQGYYGYTF. Filled out from reference TRBV7-8 and TRBJ1-2, the complete variable domain reads GAGVSQSPRYKVAKRGQDVALRCDPISGHVSLFWYQQALGQGPEFLTYFQNEAQLDKSGLPSDRFFAERPEGSVSTLKIQRTQQEDSAVYLCASSQGYYGYTFGSGTRLTVV.

The chain employs TRBV4-1 and TRBJ1-4; D may be TRBD1 (5 bases). Germline V lookup: CDR1 MGHRA, CDR2 YSYEKL. This CDR3 is built from 13 residues. The V gene lost 6 bases and the J gene lost 6 bases, with 11 bases spanning the gap. For the CDR3, the DNA is TGCGCCAGCAGTAAGGGGATCTATGAAAAACTGTTTTTT. Amino acids: CASSKGIYEKLFF.

The chain combines TRBV18 with TRBJ1-1; D remains ambiguous. Deletions cut 1 base from V and 3 bases from J, with 12 bases between. The length of the CDR3 is 15 residues. From germline, CDR1 is KGHSH and CDR2 LQKENI. Here the CDR3 DNA reads TGTGCCAGCTCACCACAAACGGGCCGGCACACTGAAGCTTTCTTT. The encoded protein is CASSPQTGRHTEAFF.

The chain couples TRBV7-9 to TRBJ2-5; D unresolved. Per germline, CDR1 SEHNR and CDR2 FQNEAQ (reference sequence). The CDR3 totals 14 residues. V dropped 4 bases and J dropped 0 bases, with 9 bases sitting between them. The CDR3 loop is CASSSLGNQETQYF. For the CDR3, the DNA is TGTGCCAGCAGCTCGTTAGGAAACCAAGAGACCCAGTACTTC.

V usage is TRBV24-1 and J usage is TRBJ1-2; D unresolved. V was shortened by 2 bases and J by 8 bases, with 5 bases between the two germline ends. The CDR3 contains 11 residues. CDR1 is KGHDR, CDR2 SFDVKD, per germline. The CDR3 sequence is CATSDSNGYTF. Here the CDR3 DNA reads TGTGCCACCAGTGATTCGAACGGCTACACCTTC.

The J gene is TRBJ1-3, the V gene TRBV10-3, with 7 bases fitting TRBD1. This CDR3 has 15 amino acids. Germline-derived CDR1 and CDR2 are ENHRY and SYGVKD. V lost 3 bases to trimming and J lost 3 bases; unmatched junction nucleotides: 5. The CDR3 DNA reads TGTGCCATCAGTGAAGAGGGGGCTCTTGGAAACACCATATATTTT. Protein: CAISEEGALGNTIYF.

The chain has TRBV19 and TRBJ1-1, with no clear D. Germline V gives CDR1 LNHDA, CDR2 SQIVND (reference sequence). The CDR3 extends over 13 amino acids. Deletions cut 3 bases from V and 3 bases from J, with 8 bases between. CDR3 amino acids: CASSMGSYTEAFF. CDR3 bases: TGTGCCAGTAGTATGGGCAGCTACACTGAAGCTTTCTTT.

This clone was seen a single time. The gene calls are TRBV5-8 and TRBJ1-1; the D is unclear. The germline V gene has CDR1 SGHTS and CDR2 YDEGEE. The V and J ends lost 3 bases and 1 base respectively, with 13 bases between them. The CDR3 is 15 residues long. CDR3 nucleotides: TGTGCCAGCAGCTGGCCCCATAACAGGAACACTGAAGCTTTCTTT. Its translation is CASSWPHNRNTEAFF.

This clone was found a few times. J is TRBJ1-2 and V is TRBV7-2; 11 nucleotides align to TRBD1. The CDR3 loop spans 15 amino acids. V lost 5 bases, J lost 5 bases, and 7 bases stayed unmatched. CDR1 is SGHTA, CDR2 FQGNSA, per germline. This CDR3 reads CASSIWDRGAYGYTF. The CDR3 DNA is TGTGCCAGCAGCATATGGGACAGGGGGGCATATGGCTACACCTTC.

This clone was recorded at least ten times. This chain joins TRBV6-5 and TRBJ1-3; D is undetermined. This CDR3 comprises 13 residues. The V end was cut by 6 bases, the J end by 4 bases, with 10 bases between. Germline V gene sequence: CDR1 MNHEY, CDR2 SVGAGI. The CDR3 DNA follows: TGTGCCAGCAGCTCGGGCTCCGGAAACACCATATATTTT. Its translation: CASSSGSGNTIYF.

The rearrangement links TRBV11-2 to TRBJ2-1, with 9 bases that match TRBD2. This CDR3 is 15 amino acids long. Trimming at V came to 5 bases and at J to 2 bases, leaving 4 bases not matched to a gene. Germline V gene data show CDR1 as SGHAT and CDR2 as FQNNGV. As DNA, the CDR3 is TGTGCCAGCAGCGCGACTAGCGGCCCCTACAATGAGCAGTTCTTC. This gives the protein CASSATSGPYNEQFF.

This sequence joins TRBV2 and TRBJ2-5; TRBD2 is a possible D gene (5 bases). The CDR3 consists of 13 residues. The germline gives CDR1 SNHLY, CDR2 FYNNEI. Trimming pared 4 bases from V and 3 bases from J, leaving 9 bases between. This CDR3 reads CASSAVGKETQYF. The CDR3 bases are TGTGCCAGCAGTGCCGTCGGGAAAGAGACCCAGTACTTC.

This chain connects TRBV2 to TRBJ2-7; D possibly corresponds to TRBD1 (5 bases). Germline V gene lookup returns CDR1 SNHLY and CDR2 FYNNEI. CDR3 length equals 15 residues. The germline V and J ends were trimmed by 1 base and 7 bases, with 17 bases remaining between them. The CDR3 region has the DNA TGTGCCAGCAGTGAAGAGGCTACAGGCTGGGGAGAGCAGTACTTC. Translating it yields CASSEEATGWGEQYF.

The chain combines TRBV5-5 with TRBJ1-2; the match to TRBD1 covers 7 bases. The CDR3 covers 15 residues. J gave up 0 bases and V 4 bases, and 6 bases lay outside the gene matches. Germline V CDR1 and CDR2: SGHKS, YYEKEE (reference sequence). CDR3 sequence reads: CASSARDSTNYGYTF. The CDR3 coding sequence is TGTGCCAGCAGCGCCCGGGACAGCACTAACTATGGCTACACCTTC.

The chain combines TRBV28 with TRBJ1-1, with D maybe TRBD1 (6 bases). The V and J ends lost 4 bases and 1 base respectively, with 10 bases between them. The CDR3 sequence is 14 residues long. In germline, CDR1 is MDHEN, CDR2 SYDVKM. The CDR3 here is CASSWGPRNTEAFF. The CDR3 coding sequence is TGTGCCAGCAGTTGGGGGCCAAGGAACACTGAAGCTTTCTTT.

The J gene is TRBJ1-2, the V gene TRBV19, with 10 bases aligning to TRBD1. The CDR3 totals 16 residues. Germline V CDR1 and CDR2: LNHDA, SQIVND (reference sequence). Trimming at V came to 7 bases and at J to 2 bases, leaving 10 bases not matched to a gene. CDR3 in amino acids: CASTSNDRGHNYGYTF. For the CDR3, the DNA is TGTGCCAGTACGAGCAACGACAGGGGGCACAACTATGGCTACACCTTC. The full variable domain, its missing parts supplied by reference TRBV19 and TRBJ1-2, is DGGITQSPKYLFRKEGQNVTLSCEQNLNHDAMYWYRQDPGQGLRLIYYSQIVNDFQKGDIAEGYSVSREKKESFPLTVTSAQKNPTAFYLCASTSNDRGHNYGYTFGSGTRLTVV.